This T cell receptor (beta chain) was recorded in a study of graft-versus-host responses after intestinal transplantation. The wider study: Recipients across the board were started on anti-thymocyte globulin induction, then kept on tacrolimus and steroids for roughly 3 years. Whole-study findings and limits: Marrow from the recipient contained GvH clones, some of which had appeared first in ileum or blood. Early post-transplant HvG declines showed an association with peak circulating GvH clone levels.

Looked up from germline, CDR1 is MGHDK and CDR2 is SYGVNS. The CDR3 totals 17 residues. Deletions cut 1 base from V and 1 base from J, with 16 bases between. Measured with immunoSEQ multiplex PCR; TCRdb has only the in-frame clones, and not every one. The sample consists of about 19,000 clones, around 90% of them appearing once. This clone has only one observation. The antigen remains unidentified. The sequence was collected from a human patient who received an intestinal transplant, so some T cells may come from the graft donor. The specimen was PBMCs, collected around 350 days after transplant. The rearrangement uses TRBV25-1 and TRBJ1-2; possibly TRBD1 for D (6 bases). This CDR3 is CASSESGRGPINYGYTF. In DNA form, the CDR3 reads TGTGCCAGCAGTGAATCAGGCAGGGGACCCATTAACTATGGCTACACCTTC.